These 9 T cell receptor beta chains were all obtained from the same sample, sequenced in a study of glioma-infiltrating T cells. TCR alpha and beta CDR3 regions were amplified from RNA using iRepertoire nested multiplex PCR. Using its own MiXCR run on the multiplex PCR reads, TCRdb lists one record per CDR3 protein. The table has 3,000 to 4,000 distinct CDR3 sequences, 80% to 90% seen once; the top ten hold about a third. Sequencing was carried out using glioma tissue, nonneoplastic brain tissue, or PBMCs (not recorded which). Receptors were obtained from a human donor with low-grade glioma or glioblastoma, undergoing nonglioma brain surgery, or in good health (not recorded which).

In the case of this clonotype: As an off-target read in a library built for alpha chains, this beta chain has a frequency of little significance. This chain uses TRBV9 with TRBJ2-7; 9 positions agree with TRBD1. Germline V CDR1 and CDR2: SGDLS, YYNGEE. The CDR3 length is 13 residues. J gave up 6 bases and V 4 bases, and 5 bases lay outside the gene matches. Here the CDR3 DNA reads TGTGCCAGCAGCCCGGGACAGGGTCGCGAGCAGTACTTC. As protein: CASSPGQGREQYF.

A word on this clonotype: The library was prepared for alpha chains; this beta chain is a stray read, so its frequency means little. This chain connects TRBV6-1 to TRBJ2-2; TRBD2 agrees at 9 bases. The CDR3 is made up of 19 amino acids. The germline V gene has CDR1 MNHNS and CDR2 SASEGT. J lost 4 bases, V lost 7 bases, and 19 bases had no gene match. CDR3 nucleotides: TGTGCCAGCACCCTGCGACCTTTTAGCGGGAGAGAGATCACCGGGGAGCTGTTTTTT. It codes for CASTLRPFSGREITGELFF.

Comment on this clonotype: Since it is a stray read in a library aimed at alpha chains, this beta chain has a size that is not meaningful. The rearrangement joins TRBV6-2 or TRBV6-3 to TRBJ2-3; 8 bases match TRBD2. The germline CDR1 and CDR2 sequences are MNHEY and SVGEGT. V lost 6 bases and J lost 4; bases outside the gene matches: 6. The CDR3 consists of 14 residues. The DNA of the CDR3 is TGTGCCAGCAGCAGGACTAGCTTCGCAGATACGCAGTATTTT. Translation gives CASSRTSFADTQYF.

Worth noting for this clonotype: This beta chain is a stray read from a library made for alpha chains; its abundance is not meaningful. This chain connects TRBV28 to TRBJ2-6, with no clear D. Between the trimmed V and J ends, which lost 6 bases and 0 bases, there was a span of 3 bases. The germline CDR1 and CDR2 sequences are MDHEN and SYDVKM. CDR3 length: 13 amino acids. CDR3: CASSFSGANVLTF. The DNA of the CDR3 is TGTGCCAGCAGCTTCTCTGGGGCCAACGTCCTGACTTTC.

In its sample, this clonotype was seen once. The size of this beta chain means little, since it is a stray read in a library made for alpha chains. This chain connects TRBV6-2 or TRBV6-3 to TRBJ2-1, with a weak D call TRBD1 (5 bases). The J call could be wrong; TRBJ2-7 is a better fit for the DNA end. The CDR3 covers 11 residues. Germline values: CDR1 MNHEY, CDR2 SVGEGT. CDR3 nucleotides: TGTGCCAGCAGGGCAGGGTACGAGCAGTACTTC. This gives the protein CASRAGYEQYF.

As regards this clonotype: This beta chain is an off-target read within a library intended for alpha chains, so its frequency means little. For the CDR3, the DNA is TGTGCCAGCAGTTTTGGGGGACCCCGCACAGATACGCAGTATTTT. Translated: CASSFGGPRTDTQYF. The chain couples TRBV27 to TRBJ2-3; D may correspond to TRBD1 or TRBD2 (5 bases each). Trimming stripped 3 bases from V and 1 base from J, with 11 bases between. The CDR3 runs to 15 residues. Germline V CDR1 and CDR2: MNHEY, SMNVEV (reference sequence).

With respect to this clonotype: This beta chain was picked up by a library intended for alpha chains and is off target, so its count carries little meaning. The chain links TRBV28 to TRBJ1-1; no firm D call. CDR3 size: 15 residues. V dropped 1 base and J dropped 0 bases, with 9 bases sitting between them. Germline CDR1 MDHEN, CDR2 SYDVKM. The CDR3 sequence is CASSLFGGMNTEAFF. The CDR3 bases are TGTGCCAGCAGTTTATTTGGCGGGATGAACACTGAAGCTTTCTTT. Drawing the rest from reference TRBV28 and TRBJ1-1, the complete variable domain is DVKVTQSSRYLVKRTGEKVFLECVQDMDHENMFWYRQDPGLGLRLIYFSYDVKMKEKGDIPEGYSVSREKKERFSLILESASTNQTSMYLCASSLFGGMNTEAFFGQGTRLTVV.

Regarding this clonotype: For a library built for alpha chains, this beta chain is a stray read; little rests on its size. The chain employs TRBV6-1 and TRBJ2-7; the D is unclear. With 4 bases removed from V and 5 bases from J, the gap between germline ends came to 9 bases. This CDR3 contains 12 residues. Germline V gene data show CDR1 as MNHNS and CDR2 as SASEGT. The CDR3 here is CASSATENEQYF. The CDR3 DNA reads as TGTGCCAGCAGTGCGACGGAGAACGAGCAGTACTTC.

In its sample, this clonotype was seen once. This beta chain slipped into a library made for alpha chains as a stray read, so its size is not meaningful. The rearrangement links TRBV20-1 to TRBJ2-1, with 8 bases matching TRBD2. The CDR3 runs to 15 residues. In germline, CDR1 is DFQATT, CDR2 SNEGSKA (reference sequence). J was trimmed by 1 base and V by 6 bases; bases with no gene match: 8. The CDR3 here is CSAPRLAQSYNEQFF. The CDR3 DNA reads TGCAGTGCACCTCGACTAGCGCAATCCTACAATGAGCAGTTCTTC.